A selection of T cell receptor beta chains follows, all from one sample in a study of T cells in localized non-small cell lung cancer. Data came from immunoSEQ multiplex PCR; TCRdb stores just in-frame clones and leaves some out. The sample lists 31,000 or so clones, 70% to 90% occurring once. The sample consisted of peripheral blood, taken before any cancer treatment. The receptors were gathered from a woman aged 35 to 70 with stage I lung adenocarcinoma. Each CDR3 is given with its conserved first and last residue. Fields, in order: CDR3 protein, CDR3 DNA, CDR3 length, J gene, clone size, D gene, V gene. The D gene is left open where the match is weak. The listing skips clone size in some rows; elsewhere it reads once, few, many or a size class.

CASSARYGQGAIF	TGTGCCAGCAGCGCGAGATACGGACAGGGGGCGATCTTC	13	TRBJ2-4	NA	TRBD1	TRBV7-8
CASKDRGTDTQYF	TGTGCCAGCAAAGACAGGGGCACAGATACGCAGTATTTT	13	TRBJ2-3	once	TRBD1	TRBV7-9
CASRAGAGAKDTQYF	TGTGCCAGCCGAGCGGGGGCGGGAGCTAAAGATACGCAGTATTTT	15	TRBJ2-3	NA	TRBD2	TRBV6-4
CASSLYGTEQFF	TGTGCCAGCAGCTTATACGGCACTGAGCAGTTCTTC	12	TRBJ2-1	NA	NA	TRBV7-3
CASSLGASYGYTF	TGTGCCAGCAGCTTGGGCGCTAGCTATGGCTACACCTTC	13	TRBJ1-2	NA	NA	TRBV13
CASSLLEQGDTGELFF	TGTGCCAGCAGCTTATTAGAGCAGGGGGACACCGGGGAGCTGTTTTTT	16	TRBJ2-2	NA	TRBD1	TRBV11-2
CATANYGYTF	TGTGCCACTGCGAACTATGGCTACACCTTC	10	TRBJ1-2	NA	NA	TRBV28
CASSVISGANVLTF	TGTGCCAGTAGTGTCATCTCTGGGGCCAACGTCCTGACTTTC	14	TRBJ2-6	few	NA	TRBV19
CAWRRDRVPQYF	TGTGCCTGGAGAAGGGACAGGGTCCCCCAGTACTTC	12	TRBJ2-5	NA	TRBD1	TRBV30
CASSLTGQGNTEAFF	TGTGCCAGCAGCTTGACGGGACAGGGGAACACTGAAGCTTTCTTT	15	TRBJ1-1	few	TRBD1	TRBV7-2
CASSQYQTSGVGNEQFF	TGCGCCAGCAGCCAATACCAGACTAGCGGGGTCGGCAATGAGCAGTTCTTC	17	TRBJ2-1	once	TRBD2	TRBV4-3
CASSLEGNEQFF	TGTGCCAGCAGCTTAGAGGGGAATGAGCAGTTCTTC	12	TRBJ2-1	NA	NA	TRBV7-2
CASSQDRGQRGYTF	TGTGCCAGCAGCCAGGACAGGGGGCAACGGGGCTACACCTTC	14	TRBJ1-2	NA	TRBD1	TRBV6-1
CASSESSGGFYEQYF	TGTGCCAGCAGTGAATCTAGCGGGGGCTTTTACGAGCAGTACTTC	15	TRBJ2-7	NA	TRBD2	TRBV2
CASSLPGRETQYF	TGTGCCAGCAGTTTGCCAGGGCGAGAGACCCAGTACTTC	13	TRBJ2-5	NA	NA	TRBV28
CATSRVGRMNGELFF	TGTGCCACCAGCAGAGTCGGTAGGATGAACGGGGAGCTGTTTTTT	15	TRBJ2-2	NA	NA	TRBV15
CASSVAVRNTEAFF	TGTGCCAGCAGCGTAGCGGTCAGGAACACTGAAGCTTTCTTT	14	TRBJ1-1	NA	NA	TRBV9
CASSLANRETQYF	TGTGCCAGCAGCTTAGCGAACAGGGAGACCCAGTACTTC	13	TRBJ2-5	NA	NA	TRBV7-9
CASSPLGLDTQYF	TGTGCCAGCAGTCCCCTGGGACTAGATACGCAGTATTTT	13	TRBJ2-3	NA	NA	TRBV6-6
CASSTSVGLEYEQYF	TGTGCCAGCAGCACGTCGGTAGGACTAGAGTACGAGCAGTACTTC	15	TRBJ2-7	NA	TRBD2	TRBV7-9
CASSQDRTRGYYGYTF	TGTGCCAGCAGCCAAGATCGTACTCGGGGGTACTATGGCTACACCTTC	16	TRBJ1-2	NA	NA	TRBV14
CASSLSPQGLAGNNEQFF	TGCGCCAGCAGTCTGTCCCCCCAAGGACTAGCGGGAAACAATGAGCAGTTCTTC	18	TRBJ2-1	NA	TRBD2	TRBV5-1
CASSAPRVAKNIQYF	TGTGCCAGCTCTGCCCCCCGGGTGGCCAAAAACATTCAGTACTTC	15	TRBJ2-4	NA	NA	TRBV6-1
CAWSGGLAYETQYF	TGTGCCTGGAGTGGGGGACTAGCGTACGAGACCCAGTACTTC	14	TRBJ2-5	NA	TRBD2	TRBV30
CASSLDRASNTGELFF	TGTGCCAGCAGCTTAGATAGGGCGTCGAACACCGGGGAGCTGTTTTTT	16	TRBJ2-2	NA	NA	TRBV11-2
CASSRQETQYF	TGCGCCAGCAGCCGTCAAGAGACCCAGTACTTC	11	TRBJ2-5	NA	NA	TRBV5-1
CASSPTQGQGDEKLFF	TGTGCCAGCAGCCCTACCCAGGGACAGGGTGATGAAAAACTGTTTTTT	16	TRBJ1-4	NA	TRBD1	TRBV7-9
CASRDNTEAFF	TGTGCCAGCAGAGACAACACTGAAGCTTTCTTT	11	TRBJ1-1	medium-sized	NA	TRBV6-1
CASTGPFVGYTF	TGTGCCAGTACAGGGCCATTCGTTGGCTACACCTTC	12	TRBJ1-2	NA	NA	TRBV2
CASGKGGLAGDTGELFF	TGTGCCAGCGGAAAAGGGGGACTAGCGGGAGACACCGGGGAGCTGTTTTTT	17	TRBJ2-2	NA	TRBD2	TRBV5-6
CASSTIKTTTTNEKLFF	TGTGCCAGCAGCACCATAAAGACCACCACAACTAATGAAAAACTGTTTTTT	17	TRBJ1-4	NA	NA	TRBV28
CASSIDVSYEQYF	TGCGCCAGCAGCATAGACGTATCCTACGAGCAGTACTTC	13	TRBJ2-7	NA	NA	TRBV5-1
CASSYSGLFTEAFF	TGCGCCAGCAGCTATTCAGGTCTGTTTACTGAAGCTTTCTTT	14	TRBJ1-1	NA	NA	TRBV5-1
CASSRGSLNNEAFF	TGTGCCAGCTCCCGGGGGTCCCTTAACAATGAAGCTTTCTTT	14	TRBJ1-1	NA	NA	TRBV7-9
CASSLVGQGGNTQYF	TGTGCCAGCAGCTTAGTGGGACAGGGGGGAAATACGCAGTATTTT	15	TRBJ2-3	NA	TRBD1	TRBV11-2
CASSVNGETQYF	TGTGCCAGCAGTGTAAACGGTGAGACCCAGTACTTC	12	TRBJ2-5	NA	NA	TRBV2
CASRDSLDHEQYF	TGCGCCAGCAGGGACTCACTGGATCACGAGCAGTACTTC	13	TRBJ2-7	NA	NA	TRBV10-2
CASSPTTGNTEAFF	TGTGCCAGCAGCCCCACTACAGGGAACACTGAAGCTTTCTTT	14	TRBJ1-1	NA	NA	TRBV11-2
CASPETGTEAFF	TGTGCCAGCCCCGAGACAGGGACTGAAGCTTTCTTT	12	TRBJ1-1	NA	NA	TRBV21-1
CASSLTGGPSYEQYF	TGTGCCAGCAGCCTCACCGGGGGCCCCTCCTACGAGCAGTACTTC	15	TRBJ2-7	NA	NA	TRBV9
CAWSVQGTSGEQYF	TGTGCCTGGAGCGTACAAGGGACTAGCGGCGAGCAGTACTTC	14	TRBJ2-7	NA	TRBD2	TRBV30
CASSLSGVGEKLFF	TGCGCCAGCAGCCTGAGTGGGGTAGGAGAAAAACTGTTTTTT	14	TRBJ1-4	NA	NA	TRBV5-1
CASSFGQSYEQYF	TGTGCCAGCAGCTTCGGACAGTCCTACGAGCAGTACTTC	13	TRBJ2-7	NA	NA	TRBV6-5
CASSQSPGSGANVLTF	TGTGCCAGCAGCCAATCCCCAGGGTCCGGGGCCAACGTCCTGACTTTC	16	TRBJ2-6	NA	NA	TRBV16
CASSLLGLGANVLTF	TGTGCCAGCAGCTTGCTCGGGCTGGGGGCCAACGTCCTGACTTTC	15	TRBJ2-6	NA	NA	TRBV7-2
CASSSPGLDEQFF	TGTGCCAGCAGCTCCCCGGGGCTGGATGAGCAGTTCTTC	13	TRBJ2-1	NA	NA	TRBV7-2
CASSPGWGNTIYF	TGTGCCAGCAGCCCAGGGTGGGGAAACACCATATATTTT	13	TRBJ1-3	NA	NA	TRBV2
CASHLDEAPLNEQYF	TGTGCCAGCCACCTAGATGAGGCCCCACTTAACGAGCAGTACTTC	15	TRBJ2-7	NA	NA	TRBV28
CASSSGANYGYTF	TGTGCCAGCAGCAGTGGGGCTAACTATGGCTACACCTTC	13	TRBJ1-2	NA	NA	TRBV7-3
CASSRASDEQYF	TGTGCCAGCTCAAGAGCCTCTGATGAGCAGTACTTC	12	TRBJ2-7	NA	NA	TRBV18
CASSLGGRKHYGYTF	TGTGCCAGCAGCCTGGGGGGGCGGAAACACTATGGCTACACCTTC	15	TRBJ1-2	NA	NA	TRBV27